This TCR beta chain derives from a study of shared clonotypes between healthy human individuals. Study overall: The study used three CD4 naive, three CD4 memory, two CD8 naive and one CD8 memory plate per donor.

Study results and caveats: Larger richness was generally estimated for naive than memory subsets.

CDR1 MNHEY and CDR2 SMNVEV come from the germline V gene (reference sequence). J lost 4 bases, V lost 3 bases, and 9 bases had no gene match. This CDR3 has 15 residues. Replicate PCRs run on sorted subsets employed around 200 ng DNA, roughly 30,000 T cell genomes. As originally analysed: Junction-only sequences without quality scores came from ImmunoSEQ, so filtering differed. Libraries were prepared by immunoSEQ multiplex PCR; TCRdb keeps only in-frame clonotypes and omits some of them. That table gives V, J and clone size, and the DNA gave D and trimming. The sample holds millions of clones, just over 90% seen once. Regarding this clone: No antigen is known for it.

The TCR comes from a man younger than 35 in good health. The sample consisted of naive CD4+ T cells sorted from blood. Regarding subset: CD45RA+ positively selected. The chain uses TRBV27 and TRBJ2-7; 7 bases line up with TRBD1. CDR3: CASSFSTGYRYEQYF. CDR3 nucleotide sequence: TGTGCCAGCAGTTTCTCGACAGGGTATCGGTACGAGCAGTACTTC.